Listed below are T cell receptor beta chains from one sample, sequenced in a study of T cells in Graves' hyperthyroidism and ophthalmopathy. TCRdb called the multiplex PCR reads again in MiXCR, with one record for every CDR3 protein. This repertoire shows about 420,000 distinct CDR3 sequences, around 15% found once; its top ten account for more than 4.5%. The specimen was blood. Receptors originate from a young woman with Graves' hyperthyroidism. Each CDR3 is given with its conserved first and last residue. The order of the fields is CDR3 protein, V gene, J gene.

CDR3 protein: CSANDRDREGTDTQYF
V gene: TRBV20-1
J gene: TRBJ2-3

CDR3 protein: CASSYSIGTDNEQFF
V gene: TRBV6-5
J gene: TRBJ2-1

CDR3 protein: CASSFSAGDYNEQFF
V gene: TRBV27
J gene: TRBJ2-1

CDR3 protein: CSVGGTGLKQYF
V gene: TRBV29-1
J gene: TRBJ2-7

CDR3 protein: CASSLGGLGQYF
V gene: TRBV28
J gene: TRBJ2-7

CDR3 protein: CASSVDWAVGELFF
V gene: TRBV9
J gene: TRBJ2-2

CDR3 protein: CAWSGGLYEQYF
V gene: TRBV30
J gene: TRBJ2-7

CDR3 protein: CASRRDRENTEAFF
V gene: TRBV6-1
J gene: TRBJ1-1

CDR3 protein: CASDTSGNTDTQYF
V gene: TRBV19
J gene: TRBJ2-3

CDR3 protein: CAWSRTGEGEQYF
V gene: TRBV30
J gene: TRBJ2-7

CDR3 protein: CSARAVSQETQYF
V gene: TRBV20-1
J gene: TRBJ2-5

CDR3 protein: CAWALRGADAQYF
V gene: TRBV30
J gene: TRBJ2-3

CDR3 protein: CASSYALGANTGELFF
V gene: TRBV6-2/TRBV6-3
J gene: TRBJ2-2

CDR3 protein: CASSIGTGNYGYTF
V gene: TRBV19
J gene: TRBJ1-2

CDR3 protein: CASSFQRFGDTQYF
V gene: TRBV7-9
J gene: TRBJ2-3

CDR3 protein: CAWSVYSPLPLNTEAFF
V gene: TRBV30
J gene: TRBJ1-1

CDR3 protein: CASSISGTPSYEQYF
V gene: TRBV19
J gene: TRBJ2-7

CDR3 protein: CASSLTGLDTEAFF
V gene: TRBV5-1
J gene: TRBJ1-1

CDR3 protein: CASSPGSGANYQPQHF
V gene: TRBV5-1
J gene: TRBJ1-5

CDR3 protein: CASSIGRGGGSRNQPQHF
V gene: TRBV19
J gene: TRBJ1-5

CDR3 protein: CASSLGYGGHEQFF
V gene: TRBV5-1
J gene: TRBJ2-1

CDR3 protein: CSASKSTDTQYF
V gene: TRBV20-1
J gene: TRBJ2-3

CDR3 protein: CASTLAGGSYNEQFF
V gene: TRBV19
J gene: TRBJ2-1

CDR3 protein: CASTETGRGEQYF
V gene: TRBV12-3/TRBV12-4
J gene: TRBJ2-7

CDR3 protein: CASSSRGFNYGYTF
V gene: TRBV6-1
J gene: TRBJ1-2

CDR3 protein: CASSQDPGQGFLRAFF
V gene: TRBV4-1
J gene: TRBJ1-1

CDR3 protein: CASRPGWFAGRYNEQFF
V gene: TRBV27
J gene: TRBJ2-1

CDR3 protein: CASSVRDRASYEQYF
V gene: TRBV5-6
J gene: TRBJ2-7

CDR3 protein: CASSDQRTSGSYEQYF
V gene: TRBV6-4
J gene: TRBJ2-7

CDR3 protein: CASSLIWAGAGDTQYF
V gene: TRBV12-3/TRBV12-4
J gene: TRBJ2-3

CDR3 protein: CASSRAGGAYEQYF
V gene: TRBV6-1
J gene: TRBJ2-7

CDR3 protein: CASSLTSQETQYF
V gene: TRBV5-1
J gene: TRBJ2-5

CDR3 protein: CASSYLAGGRETQYF
V gene: TRBV28
J gene: TRBJ2-5

CDR3 protein: CASRPGSYGYTF
V gene: TRBV2
J gene: TRBJ1-2

CDR3 protein: CASSIIGQGAYEQYF
V gene: TRBV19
J gene: TRBJ2-7

CDR3 protein: CASSLRGHEKLFF
V gene: TRBV5-8
J gene: TRBJ1-4